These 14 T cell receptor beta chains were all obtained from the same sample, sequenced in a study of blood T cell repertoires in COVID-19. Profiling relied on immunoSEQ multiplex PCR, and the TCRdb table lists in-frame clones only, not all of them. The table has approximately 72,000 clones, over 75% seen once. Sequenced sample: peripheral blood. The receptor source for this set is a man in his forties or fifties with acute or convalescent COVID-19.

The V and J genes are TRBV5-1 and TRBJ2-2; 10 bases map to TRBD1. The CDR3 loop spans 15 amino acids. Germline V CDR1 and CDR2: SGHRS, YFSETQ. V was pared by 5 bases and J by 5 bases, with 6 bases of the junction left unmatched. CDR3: CASSPGTGATGELFF. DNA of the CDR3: TGCGCCAGCAGTCCCGGGACAGGGGCGACCGGGGAGCTGTTTTTT.

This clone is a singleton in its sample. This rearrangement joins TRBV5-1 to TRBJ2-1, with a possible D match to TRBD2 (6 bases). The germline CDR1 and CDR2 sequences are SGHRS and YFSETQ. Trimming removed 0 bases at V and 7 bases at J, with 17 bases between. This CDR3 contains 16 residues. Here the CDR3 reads CASSLDVGDSGNEQFF. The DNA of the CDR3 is TGCGCCAGCAGCTTGGACGTCGGGGACTCAGGTAATGAGCAGTTCTTC.

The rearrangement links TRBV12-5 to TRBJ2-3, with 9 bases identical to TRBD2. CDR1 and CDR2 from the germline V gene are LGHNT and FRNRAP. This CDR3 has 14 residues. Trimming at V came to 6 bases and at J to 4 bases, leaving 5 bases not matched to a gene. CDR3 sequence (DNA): TGTGCTAGTGGCCGTAGCGGGGGTTCAGATACGCAGTATTTT. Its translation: CASGRSGGSDTQYF.

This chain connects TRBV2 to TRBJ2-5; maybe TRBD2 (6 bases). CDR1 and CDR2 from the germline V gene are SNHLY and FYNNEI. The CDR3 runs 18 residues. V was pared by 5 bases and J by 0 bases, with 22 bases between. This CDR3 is CASSLLGTSMTYQETQYF. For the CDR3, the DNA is TGTGCCAGCAGTCTTTTGGGGACTTCTATGACGTACCAAGAGACCCAGTACTTC.

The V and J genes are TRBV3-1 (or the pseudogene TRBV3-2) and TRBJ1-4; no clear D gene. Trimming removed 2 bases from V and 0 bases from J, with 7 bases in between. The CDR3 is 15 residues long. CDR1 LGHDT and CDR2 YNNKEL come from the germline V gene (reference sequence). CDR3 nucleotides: TGTGCCAGCAGCCAAAGCATTGCAACTAATGAAAAACTGTTTTTT. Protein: CASSQSIATNEKLFF.

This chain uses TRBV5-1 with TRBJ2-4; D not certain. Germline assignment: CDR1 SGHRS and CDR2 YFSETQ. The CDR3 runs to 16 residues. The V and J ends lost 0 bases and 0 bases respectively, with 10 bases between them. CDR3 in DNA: TGCGCCAGCAGCTTGGCCTACGGTTTAGCCAAAAACATTCAGTACTTC. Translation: CASSLAYGLAKNIQYF.

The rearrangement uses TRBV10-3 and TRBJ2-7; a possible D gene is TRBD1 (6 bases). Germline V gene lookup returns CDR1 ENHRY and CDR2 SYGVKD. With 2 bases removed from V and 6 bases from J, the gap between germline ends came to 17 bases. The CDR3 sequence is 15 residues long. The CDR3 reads CAISENMDSPGEQYV. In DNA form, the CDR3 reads TGTGCCATCAGTGAGAATATGGACAGCCCAGGCGAGCAGTACGTC.

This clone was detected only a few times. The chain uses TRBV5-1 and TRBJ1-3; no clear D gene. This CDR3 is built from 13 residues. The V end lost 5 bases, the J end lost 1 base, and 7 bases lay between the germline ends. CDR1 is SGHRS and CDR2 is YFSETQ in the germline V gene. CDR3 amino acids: CASREGSGNTIYF. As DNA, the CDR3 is TGCGCCAGCAGGGAGGGATCTGGAAACACCATATATTTT.

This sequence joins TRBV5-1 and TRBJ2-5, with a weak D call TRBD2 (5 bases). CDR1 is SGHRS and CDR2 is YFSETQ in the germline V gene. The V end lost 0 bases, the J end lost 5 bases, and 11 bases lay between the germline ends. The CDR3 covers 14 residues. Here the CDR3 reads CASSLVRDYETQYF. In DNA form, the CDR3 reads TGCGCCAGCAGCTTGGTTCGGGATTACGAGACCCAGTACTTC.

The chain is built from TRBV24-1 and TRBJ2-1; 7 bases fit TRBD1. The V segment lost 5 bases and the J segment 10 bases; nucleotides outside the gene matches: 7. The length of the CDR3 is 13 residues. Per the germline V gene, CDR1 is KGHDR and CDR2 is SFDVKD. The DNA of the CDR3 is TGTGCCACCAGTGGCCAAGACAGGGCAGAGCAGTTCTTC. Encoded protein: CATSGQDRAEQFF.

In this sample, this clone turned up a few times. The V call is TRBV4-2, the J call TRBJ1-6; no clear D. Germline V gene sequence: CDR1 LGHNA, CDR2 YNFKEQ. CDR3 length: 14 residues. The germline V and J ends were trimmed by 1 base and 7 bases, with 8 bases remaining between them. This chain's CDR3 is CASSQAQQNSPLHF. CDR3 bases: TGTGCCAGCAGCCAAGCACAGCAAAATTCACCCCTCCACTTT.

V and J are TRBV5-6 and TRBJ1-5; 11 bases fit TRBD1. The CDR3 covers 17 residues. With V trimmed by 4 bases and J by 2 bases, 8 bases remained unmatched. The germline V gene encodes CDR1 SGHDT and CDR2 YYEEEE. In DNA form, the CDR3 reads TGTGCCAGCAGCCCCGGGACAGGGGGACTCGGCAATCAGCCCCAGCATTTT. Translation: CASSPGTGGLGNQPQHF.

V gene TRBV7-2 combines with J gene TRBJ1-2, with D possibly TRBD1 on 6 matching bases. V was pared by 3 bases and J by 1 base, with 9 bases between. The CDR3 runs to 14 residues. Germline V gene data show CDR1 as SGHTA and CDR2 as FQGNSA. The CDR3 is CASSLGGGNYGYTF. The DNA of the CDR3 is TGTGCCAGCAGCTTGGGAGGGGGTAACTATGGCTACACCTTC.

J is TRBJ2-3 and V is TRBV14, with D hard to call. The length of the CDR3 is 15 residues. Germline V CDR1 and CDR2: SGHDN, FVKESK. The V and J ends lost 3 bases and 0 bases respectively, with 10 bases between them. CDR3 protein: CASSQNSISTDTQYF. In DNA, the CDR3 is TGTGCCAGCAGCCAGAACAGTATTAGCACAGATACGCAGTATTTT.